This entry describes one T cell receptor beta chain. The sample comes from a study of preoperative IRX-2 immunotherapy in early breast cancer. The treatment denotes: preoperative locoregional IRX-2 cytokine immunotherapy. This phase Ib study tested locoregional IRX-2 cytokine immunotherapy given before surgery. The assay was immunoSEQ multiplex PCR, and TCRdb's table has in-frame clones only and misses some. The sample carries tens of thousands of clones, 82% recorded once. The CDR3 runs to 19 residues. The chain uses TRBV12-2 and TRBJ2-7; TRBD2 is the table's D call and was not checked against the DNA. TRBV12-2 is a pseudogene segment. This specimen was taken from a patient treated with IRX-2 immunotherapy. The clonotype was recovered from a human donor with breast cancer. This CDR3 is CASRLEDRLAGLHSYEQYF. Written as DNA, the CDR3 is TGTGCAAGTCGCTTAGAGGATCGGCTAGCGGGACTCCACTCCTACGAGCAGTACTTC.